This T cell receptor beta chain is drawn from a study of cytomegalovirus exposure and HLA in healthy donors. The PCR made use of 60 Vbeta and 13 Jbeta primers. Some clones are missing from TCRdb's copy, which holds only in-frame ones; the method was immunoSEQ multiplex PCR. The sample has about 150,000 clones; more than 75% are singletons. Whole-study findings and limits: Most TCR sequences showed up rarely, but some public TCRs showed up in many donors. Clonal expansion, a later analysis showed, was greater in HLA-associated TCR beta chains than in equally common others.

Note on this clone: Its antigen remains unidentified.

Germline V CDR1 and CDR2: LNHNV, YYDKDF (reference sequence). The CDR3 contains 16 residues. V gave up 0 bases and J gave up 3 bases, with 11 bases separating them. The chain employs TRBV15 and TRBJ2-2; D is unclear. This TCR was recovered from a woman aged 18-29 years in good health and CMV-seronegative. The sequencing sample was made of PBMCs. The CDR3 loop reads CATSRDLQLYTGELFF. CDR3 in DNA: TGTGCCACCAGCAGAGATTTACAGCTTTACACCGGGGAGCTGTTTTTT.